These T cell receptor beta chains were read from a single sample in a study of blood T cells in healthy people across ages. Each CDR3 protein is one row after TCRdb ran MiXCR on the 5' RACE reads. Altogether some 560,000 distinct CDR3 sequences are present, over 25% being singletons, with the ten largest covering over 3.5%. These data were likewise used in another study, on T cells of mothers and their children.

The sample taken for sequencing was blood. Every receptor here comes from a boy between 2 and 10 years old in good health. CDR3s include the opening cysteine and the closing phenylalanine or tryptophan. Each record gives: D gene, clone size, V gene, CDR3 protein. The D gene is left open where the match is weak. Not every row has a clone size; where given, it reads once, few, many or a size class.

- | few | TRBV27 | CASSLWGRSSYEQYF
- | - | TRBV11-2 | CASSLFWDHEQYF
- | few | TRBV11-2 | CASSLENSYEQYF
TRBD2 | - | TRBV27 | CASSSASGNDETQYF
TRBD2 | - | TRBV7-2 | CASSLFSGSGDEQFF
TRBD1 | many | TRBV6-6 | CASSSRDSLQETQYF
TRBD1 | - | TRBV5-5 | CASSFGTGYGNTIYF
TRBD1 | - | TRBV20-1 | CSADGGDRVQNEQFF
TRBD2 | few | TRBV20-1 | CSARPNPSGLTGELFF
- | - | TRBV10-3 | CAIRAGNYSNQPQHF
- | - | TRBV20-1 | CSARNRGNYGYTF
- | - | TRBV13 | CASSPDPGGYSEQYF
TRBD2 | - | TRBV4-2 | CASSRLAIDYEQYF
TRBD2 | few | TRBV11-2 | CASRRTSGSRNEQFF
- | - | TRBV4-3 | CASSQGTTRASGDTQYF
- | - | TRBV7-9 | CASSSGAQDREQYF
TRBD1 | few | TRBV11-2 | CASSLLMSMDRLGPWANTGELFF
TRBD2 | few | TRBV29-1 | CSAVAGGSYNEQFF
TRBD1 | - | TRBV2 | CASRVTTGSNQPQHF
- | few | TRBV6-2/TRBV6-3 | CASGDQETQYF
- | - | TRBV20-1 | CSAPRQALSLNEQFF
- | - | TRBV18 | CASSPALRDGYTF
TRBD1 | few | TRBV15 | CATSRDIGQGAREQYF
- | once | TRBV30 | CAWKGDTIYNEQFF
- | few | TRBV7-3 | CASSLVGRGTYNEQFF
- | - | TRBV12-3/TRBV12-4 | CASSFRGGGPGTDTQYF
TRBD1 | - | TRBV3-1 | CASSRTGGPTNEQYF
- | - | TRBV12-3/TRBV12-4 | CASSFSLQPQHF
- | - | TRBV27 | CASSLKRLDGTAPVLTF
TRBD1 | once | TRBV4-1 | CASRKNTGGNIQYF
TRBD1 | few | TRBV20-1 | CSARRADRVAKNIQYF
- | - | TRBV6-1 | CASSVWGGGYYNEQFF
- | few | TRBV7-3 | CASSPGPGDHNEQFF
- | - | TRBV20-1 | CSARDGVGQPQHF
- | - | TRBV7-2 | CVSSSHGSYAKNIQYF
TRBD2 | few | TRBV3-1 | CASSQETSGGVIENEQFF
- | - | TRBV6-1 | CASSVKGGNYGYTF
- | - | TRBV3-1 | CASSRGVVYGYTF
- | - | TRBV7-6 | CASSLGGVYPTNEKLFF
- | - | TRBV3-1 | CASSSKPGTRQFF
TRBD2 | many | TRBV10-3 | CAISAGLAGGLDTQYF
- | many | TRBV6-5 | CASSYGWQGNEQYF
TRBD1 | - | TRBV20-1 | CSGRSILPGQPQETQYF
- | - | TRBV7-9 | CASSQGSLEQYF
TRBD2 | few | TRBV7-3 | CASSLAGGGVTDTQYF
- | once | TRBV24-1 | CATERGNEQFF
TRBD1 | few | TRBV16 | CASSRDRVAGGYTF
- | - | TRBV20-1 | CSASQLGQETQYF
TRBD1 | - | TRBV20-1 | CSASPGQSNVLTF
- | many | TRBV11-3 | CASSTVGGTQYF
- | - | TRBV21-1 | CASSKVKGGQANTIQYF
- | few | TRBV29-1 | CSVVQIGSTGEQYF
TRBD2 | - | TRBV28 | CASSLAVSGGSYEQYF
- | - | TRBV20-1 | CSARSPLRTDEQFF
TRBD1 | - | TRBV5-5 | CASSLPTGSGYTF
- | many | TRBV6-5 | CASSYSRYPLYEQYF
TRBD2 | - | TRBV11-2 | CASSLRGLAGGHRLADTQYF
TRBD1 | - | TRBV12-3/TRBV12-4 | CASSADLGQGSTDTQYF
TRBD1 | - | TRBV3-1 | CASSPQQGGETRYF
TRBD2 | many | TRBV4-3 | CASSRSRGLATTDTQYF